Shown below are 11 T cell receptor beta chains from a single sample sequenced in a study of blood T cell repertoires in COVID-19. Generated by immunoSEQ multiplex PCR, the TCRdb table keeps only in-frame clones and is missing some. The table lists approximately 140,000 clones, 84% of them singletons. The material sequenced was peripheral blood. Source of these receptors: a man aged 30 to 39 with COVID-19, enrolled during active disease.

The J gene is TRBJ1-1, the V gene TRBV19, with TRBD1 matching 8 bases. V trimming: 7 bases; J trimming: 5 bases; junction bases outside the gene matches: 12. Germline CDR1 LNHDA, CDR2 SQIVND (reference sequence). The CDR3 totals 15 residues. The CDR3 DNA reads TGTGCCAGTACCACGGGTCGACAGGGGAGAACTGAAGCTTTCTTT. As protein: CASTTGRQGRTEAFF.

The chain is built from TRBV27 and TRBJ2-1, with 7 bases matching TRBD2. The CDR3 runs 15 residues. Looked up from germline, CDR1 is MNHEY and CDR2 is SMNVEV (reference sequence). Trimming at V came to 2 bases and at J to 7 bases, leaving 8 bases not matched to a gene. CDR3 in amino acids: CASSLREGLGNEQFF. Here the CDR3 DNA reads TGTGCCAGCAGTTTAAGGGAGGGCCTCGGGAATGAGCAGTTCTTC.

The CDR3 sequence: CASSGASQATNTEAFF. For the CDR3, the DNA is TGTGCCAGCAGCGGGGCCAGCCAGGCGACGAACACTGAAGCTTTCTTT. The rearrangement joins TRBV9 to TRBJ1-1; D gene unclear. The V gene's germline CDR1 is SGDLS and CDR2 YYNGEE. This CDR3 spans 16 amino acids. Trimming removed 3 bases at V and 1 base at J, with 16 bases between.

V usage is TRBV9 and J usage is TRBJ2-7; TRBD2 aligns across 11 bases. Germline values: CDR1 SGDLS, CDR2 YYNGEE. The CDR3 runs to 16 residues. Trimming at V came to 7 bases and at J to 7 bases, leaving 16 bases not matched to a gene. The CDR3 DNA reads as TGTGCCAGCGGGCCCATCGAACTAGCGGGAGTTGGAGAGCAGTACTTC. Its protein product is CASGPIELAGVGEQYF.

This chain connects TRBV30 to TRBJ2-3; 8 nucleotides line up with TRBD1. V was clipped by 1 base and J by 6 bases; unmatched bases: 15. CDR3 size: 17 residues. CDR1 is GTSNPN, CDR2 SVGIG, per germline (reference sequence). The CDR3 sequence: CAWSAFGVRGRWDTQYF. The CDR3 DNA reads as TGTGCCTGGAGTGCATTTGGTGTCAGGGGGCGCTGGGATACGCAGTATTTT.

The chain combines TRBV6-2 or TRBV6-3 with TRBJ2-1, with TRBD2 as a possible D gene (7 bases). Between the trimmed V and J ends, which lost 3 bases and 8 bases, there was a span of 23 bases. CDR1 is MNHEY and CDR2 is SVGEGT in the germline V gene. This CDR3 has 17 amino acids. CDR3 DNA sequence: TGTGCCAGCAGTTATTCCCCCATCGCGGGGGCCGGGGATGAGCAGTTCTTC. Translated, it gives CASSYSPIAGAGDEQFF.

The chain recombines TRBV6-1 with TRBJ1-1; 8 bases are shared with TRBD1. Germline trimming cut 3 bases from V and 1 base from J; bases unmatched to any gene: 7. Looked up from germline, CDR1 is MNHNS and CDR2 is SASEGT. The CDR3 runs 16 residues. The CDR3 reads CASSDSQGAWNTEAFF. Written as DNA, the CDR3 is TGTGCCAGCAGTGATAGTCAGGGGGCCTGGAACACTGAAGCTTTCTTT.

This clone was detected only a few times. J is TRBJ1-5 and V is TRBV10-3, with unresolved D. The CDR3 has 13 residues. The germline gives CDR1 ENHRY, CDR2 SYGVKD. The germline V and J ends were trimmed by 4 bases and 4 bases, with 8 bases remaining between them. The CDR3 spells CAISVEGNQPQHF. In nucleotides, the CDR3 is TGTGCCATCAGTGTGGAGGGAAATCAGCCCCAGCATTTT.

The chain combines TRBV5-1 with TRBJ1-3; 8 positions agree with TRBD1. After removal of 1 base from V and 2 bases from J, the junction contained 2 bases not matched to a gene. This CDR3 is 15 amino acids long. Germline assignment: CDR1 SGHRS and CDR2 YFSETQ. The CDR3 loop reads CASSLTTGAGNTIYF. The CDR3 nucleotides are TGCGCCAGCAGCTTGACGACAGGGGCTGGAAACACCATATATTTT. Variable domain in full (rest from reference TRBV5-1 and TRBJ1-3): KAGVTQTPRYLIKTRGQQVTLSCSPISGHRSVSWYQQTPGQGLQFLFEYFSETQRNKGNFPGRFSGRQFSNSRSEMNVSTLELGDSALYLCASSLTTGAGNTIYFGEGSWLTVV.

The V gene is TRBV3-1 (or the pseudogene TRBV3-2), the J gene TRBJ1-1, with a weak D call TRBD1 (6 bases). This CDR3 is built from 15 residues. Germline lookup yields CDR1 LGHDT and CDR2 YNNKEL (reference sequence). Deletions cut 3 bases from V and 1 base from J, with 12 bases between. The CDR3, as DNA: TGTGCCAGCAGCCAGAGCGGGGGCAAGAACACTGAAGCTTTCTTT. Protein: CASSQSGGKNTEAFF.

The chain uses TRBV4-2 and TRBJ2-2; TRBD2 agrees at 11 bases. Germline loops: CDR1 LGHNA, CDR2 YNFKEQ. The CDR3 has 17 amino acids. The V segment lost 3 bases and the J segment 7 bases; nucleotides outside the gene matches: 10. The CDR3, as DNA: TGTGCCAGCAGCCAGGCCACTAGCGGGAGTTATGGCGGGGAGCTGTTTTTT. It specifies CASSQATSGSYGGELFF.